Below, 5 T cell receptor beta chains from the same sample are listed, as sequenced in a study of T cell clones after liver transplantation. Assay: immunoSEQ multiplex PCR; the TCRdb copy retains only in-frame clones and omits some. The top ten hold roughly 35% of the sample, which has approximately 19,000 clones, around 82% seen once. Sample: CD8+ T cells from blood, taken less than 50 months after liver transplant. The receptors here all came from a human patient who received a liver transplant. Part of the T cell pool may stem from the graft donor.

This sequence joins TRBV27 and TRBJ2-1; TRBD2 might be the D (6 bases). The CDR3 extends over 12 amino acids. Germline V gives CDR1 MNHEY, CDR2 SMNVEV (reference sequence). The germline V and J ends were trimmed by 5 bases and 6 bases, with 8 bases remaining between them. DNA for the CDR3: TGTGCCAGCAGTCTGGGGGGCAATGAGCAGTTCTTC. It specifies CASSLGGNEQFF.

This clone is labeled as medium-sized. This sequence joins TRBV4-3 and TRBJ2-7; D not certain. The V end lost 2 bases, the J end lost 5 bases, and 10 bases lay between the germline ends. The CDR3 spans 13 residues. Germline loops: CDR1 LGHNA, CDR2 YSLEER. In nucleotides, the CDR3 is TGCGCCAGCAGCCAATCTCTATCCCACGAGCAGTACTTC. Encoded protein: CASSQSLSHEQYF.

The chain combines TRBV28 with TRBJ1-2; D unclear. Germline values: CDR1 MDHEN, CDR2 SYDVKM. The CDR3 has 13 amino acids. V was shortened by 5 bases and J by 4 bases, with 11 bases between the two germline ends. CDR3 nucleotide sequence: TGTGCCAGCAGTCTACGAGCTATCTATGGCTACACCTTC. Amino acids: CASSLRAIYGYTF.

This rearrangement joins TRBV6-1 to TRBJ2-7, with D perhaps given as TRBD1 or TRBD2 (5 bases each). CDR3 size: 13 residues. Deletions cut 10 bases from V and 1 base from J, with 14 bases between. Germline V gene sequence: CDR1 MNHNS, CDR2 SASEGT. The CDR3 DNA reads as TGTGCCACCGGACGGGACGTTTCCTACGAGCAGTACTTC. Residues: CATGRDVSYEQYF.

This chain joins TRBV7-2 and TRBJ2-2; a possible D gene is TRBD1 (5 bases). The V gene lost 5 bases and the J gene lost 3 bases, with 13 bases spanning the gap. This CDR3 region has 15 residues. The germline V gene encodes CDR1 SGHTA and CDR2 FQGNSA. CDR3 nucleotide sequence: TGTGCCAGCAGCGAATCGGACACTTACACCGGGGAGCTGTTTTTT. This gives the protein CASSESDTYTGELFF. The complete variable domain, with remaining parts taken from reference TRBV7-2 and TRBJ2-2, reads GAGVSQSPSNKVTEKGKDVELRCDPISGHTALYWYRQSLGQGLEFLIYFQGNSAPDKSGLPSDRFSAERTGGSVSTLTIQRTQQEDSAVYLCASSESDTYTGELFFGEGSRLTVL.